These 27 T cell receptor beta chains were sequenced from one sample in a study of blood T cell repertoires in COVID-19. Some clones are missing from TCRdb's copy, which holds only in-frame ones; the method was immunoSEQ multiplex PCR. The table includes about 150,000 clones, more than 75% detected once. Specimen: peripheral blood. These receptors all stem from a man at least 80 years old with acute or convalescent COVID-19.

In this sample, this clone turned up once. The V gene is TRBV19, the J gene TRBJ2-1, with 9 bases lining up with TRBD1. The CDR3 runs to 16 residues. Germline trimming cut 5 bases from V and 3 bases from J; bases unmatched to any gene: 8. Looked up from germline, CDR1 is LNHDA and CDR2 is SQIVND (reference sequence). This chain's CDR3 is CASSLTGTGSYNEQFF. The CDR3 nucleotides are TGTGCCAGTAGTCTCACCGGGACAGGGAGCTACAATGAGCAGTTCTTC.

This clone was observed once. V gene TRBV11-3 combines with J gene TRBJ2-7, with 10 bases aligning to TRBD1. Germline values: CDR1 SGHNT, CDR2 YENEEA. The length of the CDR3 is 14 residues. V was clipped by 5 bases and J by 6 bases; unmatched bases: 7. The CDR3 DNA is TGTGCCAGCAGCGCCGGGACAGGGGTTGGCGAGCAGTACTTC. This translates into CASSAGTGVGEQYF.

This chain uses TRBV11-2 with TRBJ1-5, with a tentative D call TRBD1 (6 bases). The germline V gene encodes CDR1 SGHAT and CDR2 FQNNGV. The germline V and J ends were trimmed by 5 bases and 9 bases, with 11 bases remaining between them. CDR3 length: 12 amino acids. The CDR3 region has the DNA TGTGCCAGCAGCCAGGGGCGGGCGCCCCAGCATTTT. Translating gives CASSQGRAPQHF.

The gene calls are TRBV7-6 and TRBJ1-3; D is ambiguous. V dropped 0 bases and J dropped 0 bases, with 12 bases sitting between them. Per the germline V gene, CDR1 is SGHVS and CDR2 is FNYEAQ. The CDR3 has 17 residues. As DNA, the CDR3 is TGTGCCAGCAGCTTAGCTAGCGCAGGACGCTCTGGAAACACCATATATTTT. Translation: CASSLASAGRSGNTIYF.

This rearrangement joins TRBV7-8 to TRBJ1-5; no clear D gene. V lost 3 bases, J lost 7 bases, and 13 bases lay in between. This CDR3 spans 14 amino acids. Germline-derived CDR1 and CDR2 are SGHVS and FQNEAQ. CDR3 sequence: CASSFSQASQPQHF. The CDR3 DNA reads TGTGCCAGCAGCTTTAGTCAGGCCTCCCAGCCCCAGCATTTT.

CDR3 protein: CASTAGQGRDHEQFF. The CDR3 coding sequence is TGTGCCAGCACCGCGGGACAGGGTAGAGACCATGAGCAGTTCTTC. The chain couples TRBV7-9 to TRBJ2-1, with 9 nucleotides matching TRBD1. This CDR3 is built from 15 residues. The V gene's germline CDR1 is SEHNR and CDR2 FQNEAQ (reference sequence). Trimming at V came to 7 bases and at J to 8 bases, leaving 12 bases not matched to a gene. The entire variable domain, with the rest obtained from reference TRBV7-9 and TRBJ2-1, is as follows: DTGVSQNPRHKITKRGQNVTFRCDPISEHNRLYWYRQTLGQGPEFLTYFQNEAQLEKSRLLSDRFSAERPKGSFSTLEIQRTEQGDSAMYLCASTAGQGRDHEQFFGPGTRLTVL.

CDR3 nucleotide sequence: TGTGCCAGCAGTTATTCGAGCTTGGCTGGGGCCAACGTCCTGACTTTC. Its translation: CASSYSSLAGANVLTF. The V and J genes are TRBV6-5 and TRBJ2-6; D is unresolved. Trimming removed 3 bases from V and 2 bases from J, with 11 bases in between. Germline CDR1 MNHEY, CDR2 SVGAGI. This CDR3 contains 16 residues.

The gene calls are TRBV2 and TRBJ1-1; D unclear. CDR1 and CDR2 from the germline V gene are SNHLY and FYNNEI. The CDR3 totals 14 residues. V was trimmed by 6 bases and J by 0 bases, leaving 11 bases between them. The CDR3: CASRVAGMNTEAFF. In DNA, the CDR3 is TGTGCCAGCAGGGTGGCAGGCATGAACACTGAAGCTTTCTTT.

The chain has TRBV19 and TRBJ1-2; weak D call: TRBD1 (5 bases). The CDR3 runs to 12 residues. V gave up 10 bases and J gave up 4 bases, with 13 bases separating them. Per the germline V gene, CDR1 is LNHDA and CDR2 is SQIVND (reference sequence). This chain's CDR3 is CATYDRIYGYTF. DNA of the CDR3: TGTGCCACCTACGACAGAATCTATGGCTACACCTTC.

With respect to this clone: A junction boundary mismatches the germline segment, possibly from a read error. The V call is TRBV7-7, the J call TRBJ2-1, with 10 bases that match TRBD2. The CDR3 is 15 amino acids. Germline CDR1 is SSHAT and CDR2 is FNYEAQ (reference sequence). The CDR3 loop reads CASSLSGGAWDEQFF. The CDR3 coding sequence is TGTGCTAGCAGCTTGAGCGGGGGGGCTTGGGATGAGCAGTTCTTC.

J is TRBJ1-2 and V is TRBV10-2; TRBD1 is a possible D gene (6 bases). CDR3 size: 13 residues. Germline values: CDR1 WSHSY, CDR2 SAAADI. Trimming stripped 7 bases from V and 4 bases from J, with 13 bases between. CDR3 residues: CASKVTGLYGYTF. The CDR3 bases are TGCGCCAGCAAGGTGACAGGTCTCTATGGCTACACCTTC.

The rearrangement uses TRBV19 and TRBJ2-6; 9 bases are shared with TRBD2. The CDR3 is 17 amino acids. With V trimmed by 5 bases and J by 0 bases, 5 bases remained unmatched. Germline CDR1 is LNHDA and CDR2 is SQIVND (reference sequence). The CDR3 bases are TGTGCCAGTAGTCCGGCTAGCGGGGACTCTGGGGCCAACGTCCTGACTTTC. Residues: CASSPASGDSGANVLTF.

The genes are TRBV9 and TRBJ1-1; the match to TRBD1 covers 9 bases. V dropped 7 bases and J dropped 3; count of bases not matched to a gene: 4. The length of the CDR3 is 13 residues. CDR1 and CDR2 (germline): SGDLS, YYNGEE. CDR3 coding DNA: TGTGCCAGCCCACAGGGGGCATACACTGAAGCTTTCTTT. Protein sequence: CASPQGAYTEAFF.

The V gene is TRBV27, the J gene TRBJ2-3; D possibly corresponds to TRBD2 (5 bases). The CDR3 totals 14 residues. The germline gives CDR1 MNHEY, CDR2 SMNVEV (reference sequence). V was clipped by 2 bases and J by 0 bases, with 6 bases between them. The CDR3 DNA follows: TGTGCCAGCAGTTTAGAGGGAAGCACAGATACGCAGTATTTT. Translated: CASSLEGSTDTQYF.

DNA for the CDR3: TGTGCCAGCAGCCAACAGCTTTACGAGCAGTACTTC. The encoded protein is CASSQQLYEQYF. This chain links TRBV28 with TRBJ2-7; D not certain. Trimming removed 6 bases at V and 4 bases at J, with 10 bases between. The CDR3 sequence is 12 residues long. Looked up from germline, CDR1 is MDHEN and CDR2 is SYDVKM.

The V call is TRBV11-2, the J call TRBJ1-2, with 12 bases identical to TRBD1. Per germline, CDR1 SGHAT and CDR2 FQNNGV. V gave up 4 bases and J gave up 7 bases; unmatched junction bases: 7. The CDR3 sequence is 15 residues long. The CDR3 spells CASSSGTGGRFGYTF. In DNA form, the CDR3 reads TGTGCCAGCAGCTCCGGGACAGGGGGCAGGTTTGGCTACACCTTC.

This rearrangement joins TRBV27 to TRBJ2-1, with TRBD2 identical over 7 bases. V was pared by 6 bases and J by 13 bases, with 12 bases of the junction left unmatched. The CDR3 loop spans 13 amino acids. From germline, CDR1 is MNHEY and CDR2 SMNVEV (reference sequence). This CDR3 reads CASSRGTIHGQFF. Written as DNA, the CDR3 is TGTGCCAGCAGCCGCGGGACTATCCACGGACAGTTCTTC.

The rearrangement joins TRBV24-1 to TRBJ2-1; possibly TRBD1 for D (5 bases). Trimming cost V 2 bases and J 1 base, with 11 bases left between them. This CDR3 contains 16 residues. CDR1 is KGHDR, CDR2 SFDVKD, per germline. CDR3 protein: CATSDSYRGSYNEQFF. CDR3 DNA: TGTGCCACCAGTGATTCCTATAGGGGATCCTACAATGAGCAGTTCTTC.

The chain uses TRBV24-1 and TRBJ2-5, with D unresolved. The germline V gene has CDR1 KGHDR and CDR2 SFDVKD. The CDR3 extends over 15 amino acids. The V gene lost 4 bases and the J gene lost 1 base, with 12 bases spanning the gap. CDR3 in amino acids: CATSDPQRFQETQYF. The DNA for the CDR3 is TGTGCCACCAGTGACCCGCAGAGGTTCCAAGAGACCCAGTACTTC.

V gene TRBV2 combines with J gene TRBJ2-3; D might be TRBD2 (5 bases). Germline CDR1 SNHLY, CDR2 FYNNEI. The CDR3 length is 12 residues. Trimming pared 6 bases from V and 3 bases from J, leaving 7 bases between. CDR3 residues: CASRAVTDTQYF. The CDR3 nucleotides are TGTGCCAGCAGAGCGGTGACAGATACGCAGTATTTT.

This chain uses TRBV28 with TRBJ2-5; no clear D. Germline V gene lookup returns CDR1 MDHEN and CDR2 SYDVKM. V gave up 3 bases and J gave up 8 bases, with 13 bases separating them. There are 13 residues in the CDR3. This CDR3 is CASSFVSDRTQYF. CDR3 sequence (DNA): TGTGCCAGCAGTTTTGTCAGCGATCGCACCCAGTACTTC.

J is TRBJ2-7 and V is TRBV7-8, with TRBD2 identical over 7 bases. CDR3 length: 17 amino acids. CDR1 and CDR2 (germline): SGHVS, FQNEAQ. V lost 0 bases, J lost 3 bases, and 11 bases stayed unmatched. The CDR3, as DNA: TGTGCCAGCAGCTTAGCGATAGGCGGCGGGAGAGACTACGAGCAGTACTTC. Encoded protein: CASSLAIGGGRDYEQYF.

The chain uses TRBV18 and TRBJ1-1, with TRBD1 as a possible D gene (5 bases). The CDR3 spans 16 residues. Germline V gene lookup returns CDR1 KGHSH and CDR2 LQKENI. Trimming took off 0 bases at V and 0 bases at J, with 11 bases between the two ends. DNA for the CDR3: TGTGCCAGCTCACCACCTCTCGGGGGACTGAACACTGAAGCTTTCTTT. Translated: CASSPPLGGLNTEAFF.

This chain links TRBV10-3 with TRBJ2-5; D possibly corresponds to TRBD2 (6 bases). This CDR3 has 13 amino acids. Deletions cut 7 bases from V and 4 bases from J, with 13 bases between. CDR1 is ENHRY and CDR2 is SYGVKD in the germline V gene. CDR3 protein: CAITQVEGETQYF. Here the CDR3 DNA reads TGTGCCATCACTCAAGTGGAGGGAGAGACCCAGTACTTC.

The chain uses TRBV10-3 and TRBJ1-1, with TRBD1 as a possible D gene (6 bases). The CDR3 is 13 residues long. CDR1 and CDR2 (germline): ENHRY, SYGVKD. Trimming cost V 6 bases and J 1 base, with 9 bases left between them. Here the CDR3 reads CAIRRQENTEAFF. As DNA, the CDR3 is TGTGCCATCAGGCGACAGGAGAACACTGAAGCTTTCTTT.

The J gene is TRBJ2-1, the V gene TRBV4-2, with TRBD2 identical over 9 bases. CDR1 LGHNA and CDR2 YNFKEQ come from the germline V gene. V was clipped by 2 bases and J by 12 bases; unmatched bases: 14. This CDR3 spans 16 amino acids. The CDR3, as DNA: TGTGCCAGCAGCCAACCGTTAGCGGGGGCCGCTTGGGGGCAGTTCTTC. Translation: CASSQPLAGAAWGQFF.

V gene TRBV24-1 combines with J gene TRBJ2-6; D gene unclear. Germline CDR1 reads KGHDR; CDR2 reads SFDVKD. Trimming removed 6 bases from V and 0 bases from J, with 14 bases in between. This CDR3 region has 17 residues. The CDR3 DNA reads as TGTGCCACCAGTTGGTTAGTGAGCTTCTCTGGGGCCAACGTCCTGACTTTC. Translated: CATSWLVSFSGANVLTF.